The rows below give T cell receptor beta chains drawn from one sample of a study of shared clonotypes between healthy human individuals. Clones were sequenced by immunoSEQ multiplex PCR, and TCRdb holds only the in-frame ones, with some missing. This sample yields 2 million to 2.5 million clones, of which 95% are seen a single time; less than 0.15% belongs to the top ten. The sequenced material came from naive CD4+ T cells sorted from blood. These receptors were collected from a man aged 18-30 years in good health. Both conserved end residues are part of each CDR3. D genes are given only for firm matches. Clone size is not always given. Where it is, it says once, few, many or a class for expanded clones.

V: TRBV5-1; J: TRBJ2-7; D: -; size: -; DNA: TGCGCCAGCAGCTTGGATGGGGGTTCCGGCGAGCAGTACTTC; CDR3: CASSLDGGSGEQYF
V: TRBV4-1; J: TRBJ2-1; D: -; size: -; DNA: TGCGCCAGCAGCCAAGGGAACCTAGCGCTATCCTACAATGAGCAGTTCTTC; CDR3: CASSQGNLALSYNEQFF
V: TRBV5-6; J: TRBJ2-7; D: -; size: -; DNA: TGTGCCAGCAGTTATGCCTACGAGCAGTACTTC; CDR3: CASSYAYEQYF
V: TRBV7-9; J: TRBJ1-4; D: TRBD1; size: -; DNA: TGTGCCAGCAGCCTCAACTCGGGGACAGGGGGCTTAATTGAAAAACTGTTTTTT; CDR3: CASSLNSGTGGLIEKLFF
V: TRBV5-1; J: TRBJ1-1; D: -; size: -; DNA: TGCGCCAGCAGCTTGGCTTCTGGGTACACTGAAGCTTTCTTT; CDR3: CASSLASGYTEAFF
V: TRBV7-2; J: TRBJ1-2; D: TRBD1; size: -; DNA: TGTGCCAGCAGCAAACAGGGGGCTGCCTATGGCTACACCTTC; CDR3: CASSKQGAAYGYTF
V: TRBV7-3; J: TRBJ2-3; D: TRBD2; size: -; DNA: TGTGCCAGCAGCCTGTCTAGCGGATCAGATACGCAGTATTTT; CDR3: CASSLSSGSDTQYF
V: TRBV4-3; J: TRBJ2-7; D: -; size: -; DNA: TGCGCCAGCAGCCCAATCCTACGTGATTACGAGCAGTACTTC; CDR3: CASSPILRDYEQYF
V: TRBV5-1; J: TRBJ2-2; D: TRBD1; size: -; DNA: TGCGCCAGCAGCTCCTTACAGGGGCCCACCGGGGAGCTGTTTTTT; CDR3: CASSSLQGPTGELFF
V: TRBV7-3; J: TRBJ2-3; D: TRBD2; size: -; DNA: TGTGCCAGCAGCCTAGGACTAGCGGAAACAGATACGCAGTATTTT; CDR3: CASSLGLAETDTQYF
V: TRBV5-1; J: TRBJ2-1; D: -; size: -; DNA: TGCGCCAGCAGCAGGACTACCGCGGGACGGAGCTCCTACAATGAGCAGTTCTTC; CDR3: CASSRTTAGRSSYNEQFF
V: TRBV5-1; J: TRBJ1-6; D: -; size: once; DNA: TGCGCCAGCAGCTACGGACAAGATAATTCACCCCTCCACTTT; CDR3: CASSYGQDNSPLHF
V: TRBV27; J: TRBJ1-6; D: TRBD1; size: -; DNA: TGTGCCAGCCGATTGACAGGGGAGAGCTCCTATAATTCACCCCTCCACTTT; CDR3: CASRLTGESSYNSPLHF
V: TRBV2; J: TRBJ2-5; D: -; size: -; DNA: TGTGCCAGCAGTGAAATGTCTTTATTACAAGAGACCCAGTACTTC; CDR3: CASSEMSLLQETQYF
V: TRBV7-9; J: TRBJ2-3; D: -; size: -; DNA: TGTGCCAGCAGCCAGAAGGGGGGAACGCAGTATTTT; CDR3: CASSQKGGTQYF
V: TRBV19; J: TRBJ1-6; D: -; size: -; DNA: TGTGCCAGTTCCCCCGACAGGACGTCACCCCTCCACTTT; CDR3: CASSPDRTSPLHF
V: TRBV6-1; J: TRBJ1-1; D: -; size: -; DNA: TGTGCCAGCAGTGACTCGGTCTTGAACACTGAAGCTTTCTTT; CDR3: CASSDSVLNTEAFF
V: TRBV5-1; J: TRBJ2-3; D: -; size: -; DNA: TGCGCCAGCAGCTTGGGGCAGGGGCCAACAGATACGCAGTATTTT; CDR3: CASSLGQGPTDTQYF
V: TRBV7-2; J: TRBJ1-3; D: -; size: -; DNA: TGTGCCAGCAGCTTAAGCGCCGGAAACACCATATATTTT; CDR3: CASSLSAGNTIYF
V: TRBV2; J: TRBJ2-1; D: -; size: -; DNA: TGTGCCAGCAGTGATAGGGGATACAATGAGCAGTTCTTC; CDR3: CASSDRGYNEQFF
V: TRBV5-1; J: TRBJ2-7; D: -; size: -; DNA: TGCGCCAGCAGCCCAGGGGCAATGGGGTCCTACGAGCAGTACTTC; CDR3: CASSPGAMGSYEQYF
V: TRBV6-1; J: TRBJ2-7; D: -; size: -; DNA: TGTGCCAGCAGTGAAGCCGAGAGGACTGGGCAGTACTTC; CDR3: CASSEAERTGQYF
V: TRBV6-5; J: TRBJ1-4; D: -; size: -; DNA: TGTGCCAGCAGTTACGGTGAAAAACTGTTTTTT; CDR3: CASSYGEKLFF
V: TRBV27; J: TRBJ2-4; D: TRBD1; size: -; DNA: TGTGCCAGCCGATTACAGGGGGTAGCCAAAAACATTCAGTACTTC; CDR3: CASRLQGVAKNIQYF
V: TRBV27; J: TRBJ2-7; D: -; size: -; DNA: TGTGCCAGCAGTTCCCCTGTCCTCCGGGACACCCACGAGCAGTACTTC; CDR3: CASSSPVLRDTHEQYF
V: TRBV5-6; J: TRBJ2-5; D: -; size: once; DNA: TGTGCCAGCAGCTTGGGGCAGCCACAAGAGACCCAGTACTTC; CDR3: CASSLGQPQETQYF
V: TRBV10-3; J: TRBJ2-1; D: -; size: -; DNA: TGTGCCATCAGTGGCGGTGAAGGCTCCTACAATGAGCAGTTCTTC; CDR3: CAISGGEGSYNEQFF
V: TRBV5-1; J: TRBJ2-7; D: -; size: -; DNA: TGCGCCAGCAGCTCGGTCGGGAACTCCTACGAGCAGTACTTC; CDR3: CASSSVGNSYEQYF
V: TRBV10-3; J: TRBJ1-2; D: -; size: few; DNA: TGTGCCATCAGCGAGACGGTTCTAAACTATGGCTACACCTTC; CDR3: CAISETVLNYGYTF
V: TRBV4-1; J: TRBJ1-1; D: -; size: -; DNA: TGCGCCAGCAGCCAAGACCGGACTCTTAAGGACACTGAAGCTTTCTTT; CDR3: CASSQDRTLKDTEAFF
V: TRBV7-9; J: TRBJ1-2; D: -; size: -; DNA: TGTGCCAGCAGCCGAGACAGTCTTGAGGGCTACACCTTC; CDR3: CASSRDSLEGYTF
V: TRBV6-1; J: TRBJ2-1; D: TRBD1; size: -; DNA: TGTGCCAGCAGTCCGGACAGGGGCGATGAGCAGTTCTTC; CDR3: CASSPDRGDEQFF
V: TRBV21-1; J: TRBJ1-1; D: -; size: -; DNA: TGTGCCAGCAGCAATGTGGGCCGGTACAGGGTCAACACTGAAGCTTTCTTT; CDR3: CASSNVGRYRVNTEAFF
V: TRBV2; J: TRBJ2-5; D: TRBD2; size: -; DNA: TGTGCCAGCAGTGAGGCTAGCGGGTCACAAGAGACCCAGTACTTC; CDR3: CASSEASGSQETQYF
V: TRBV7-2; J: TRBJ1-2; D: TRBD1; size: -; DNA: TGTGCCAGCAGCTTAGGGCAGGGGGCCCTCTATGGCTACACCTTC; CDR3: CASSLGQGALYGYTF
V: TRBV27; J: TRBJ1-6; D: -; size: -; DNA: TGTGCCAGCAGTCCCAGGGCGAGCTCCTATAATTCACCCCTCCACTTT; CDR3: CASSPRASSYNSPLHF
V: TRBV2; J: TRBJ2-5; D: TRBD2; size: -; DNA: TGTGCCAGCAGTGATCGGGGGGGCCCCCAAGAGACCCAGTACTTC; CDR3: CASSDRGGPQETQYF
V: TRBV7-6; J: TRBJ2-7; D: -; size: -; DNA: TGTGCCAGCAGCTTAGACGGGACATCTCTCTTGTACTTC; CDR3: CASSLDGTSLLYF
V: TRBV30; J: TRBJ1-1; D: TRBD1; size: -; DNA: TGTGCCTGGACCGGACAGGGGCGGAACACTGAAGCTTTCTTT; CDR3: CAWTGQGRNTEAFF
V: TRBV7-2; J: TRBJ2-7; D: -; size: -; DNA: TGTGCCAGCAGCTTAGGAAGATCTTTGAGCTCCTACGAGCAGTACTTC; CDR3: CASSLGRSLSSYEQYF
V: TRBV18; J: TRBJ1-2; D: -; size: -; DNA: TGTGCCAGCTCACCACTTAGGGACACCGGGAATTCTAACTATGGCTACACCTTC; CDR3: CASSPLRDTGNSNYGYTF
V: TRBV18; J: TRBJ2-7; D: TRBD1; size: -; DNA: TGTGCCAGCTCACCAAGAACAGGGGCCTCCTACGAGCAGTACTTC; CDR3: CASSPRTGASYEQYF
V: TRBV2; J: TRBJ2-4; D: -; size: once; DNA: TGTGCCAGCAGTGTGAGTCTAGCCAAAAACATTCAGTACTTC; CDR3: CASSVSLAKNIQYF
V: TRBV5-1; J: TRBJ1-2; D: TRBD1; size: few; DNA: TGCGCCAGCAGCTTGGGACAGGGAGAAGGGAGTAGTGGCTACACCTTC; CDR3: CASSLGQGEGSSGYTF